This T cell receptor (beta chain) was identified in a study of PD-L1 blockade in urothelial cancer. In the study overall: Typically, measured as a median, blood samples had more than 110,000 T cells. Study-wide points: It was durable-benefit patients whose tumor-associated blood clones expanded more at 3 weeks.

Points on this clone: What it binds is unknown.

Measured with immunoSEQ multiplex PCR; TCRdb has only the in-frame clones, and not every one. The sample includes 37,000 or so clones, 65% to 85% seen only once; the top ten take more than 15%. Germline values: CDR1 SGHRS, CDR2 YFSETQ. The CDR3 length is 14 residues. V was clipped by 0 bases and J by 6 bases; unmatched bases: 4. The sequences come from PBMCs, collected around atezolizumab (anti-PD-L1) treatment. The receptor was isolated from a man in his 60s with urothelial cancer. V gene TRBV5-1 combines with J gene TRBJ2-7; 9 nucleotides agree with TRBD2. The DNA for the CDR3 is TGCGCCAGCAGCTTGGCTAGCGGGGCCGCCGAGCAGTACTTC. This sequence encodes CASSLASGAAEQYF.